Below, 18 T cell receptor beta chains from the same sample are listed, as sequenced in a study of cytomegalovirus exposure and HLA in healthy donors. The PCR used 60 Vbeta and 13 Jbeta primers. Profiling relied on immunoSEQ multiplex PCR, and the TCRdb table lists in-frame clones only, not all of them. Of approximately 180,000 clones detected, roughly 77% appear once; the ten largest clones hold roughly 1.4%. Sequencing was performed on PBMCs. The source of these receptors is a woman aged 50 to 60 in good health and CMV-seronegative.

The V gene is TRBV27, the J gene TRBJ1-2; D possibly corresponds to TRBD1 (6 bases). Germline values: CDR1 MNHEY, CDR2 SMNVEV (reference sequence). V was pared by 2 bases and J by 4 bases, with 8 bases between. The CDR3 spans 13 residues. The CDR3 reads CASSLNRAYGYTF. CDR3 bases: TGTGCCAGCAGTTTAAACAGGGCCTATGGCTACACCTTC.

The rearrangement joins TRBV7-8 to TRBJ1-2; D gene unclear. CDR1 and CDR2 from the germline V gene are SGHVS and FQNEAQ. The CDR3 consists of 17 residues. Trimming cost V 5 bases and J 2 bases, with 21 bases left between them. The DNA for the CDR3 is TGTGCCAGCAGCCTACGTGGCAGGCACTTCCAAAACTATGGCTACACCTTC. It is translated as CASSLRGRHFQNYGYTF.

The rearrangement links TRBV6-5 to TRBJ2-2, with 7 bases lining up with TRBD2. Germline lookup yields CDR1 MNHEY and CDR2 SVGAGI. The V segment lost 7 bases and the J segment 5 bases; nucleotides outside the gene matches: 7. The CDR3 totals 14 residues. CDR3 DNA: TGTGCCAGCAATCGGGGGGTCCAGACCGGGGAGCTGTTTTTT. Amino acids: CASNRGVQTGELFF.

The count of this clone is one. This chain links TRBV5-4 with TRBJ2-1; 12 bases are a match to TRBD2. The CDR3 has 19 residues. From germline, CDR1 is SGHNT and CDR2 YYREEE (reference sequence). V was clipped by 4 bases and J by 3 bases; unmatched bases: 14. CDR3 bases: TGTGCCAGCAGCCTGGTCCCGGGACTAGCGGGCCGGGGCTACAATGAGCAGTTCTTC. It codes for CASSLVPGLAGRGYNEQFF.

CDR3: CASSYRLTGTSGEQYF. The CDR3, as DNA: TGTGCCAGCAGTTACCGTCTCACCGGGACTAGCGGCGAGCAGTACTTC. The chain is built from TRBV6-6 and TRBJ2-5, with TRBD2 matching over 11 bases. TRBJ2-7 explains the end of the DNA better; the J call may be wrong. Germline V gene data show CDR1 as MNHNY and CDR2 as SVGAGI (reference sequence). The CDR3 spans 16 residues.

V usage is TRBV28 and J usage is TRBJ2-7; 7 positions match TRBD1. V was clipped by 10 bases and J by 0 bases; unmatched bases: 9. The CDR3 spans 14 residues. Germline V gene sequence: CDR1 MDHEN, CDR2 SYDVKM. The CDR3 DNA sequence: TGTGCCACTCGACCGGGACAGAACTCCTACGAGCAGTACTTC. It yields the protein CATRPGQNSYEQYF. Full variable domain (rest looked up from reference TRBV28 and TRBJ2-7): DVKVTQSSRYLVKRTGEKVFLECVQDMDHENMFWYRQDPGLGLRLIYFSYDVKMKEKGDIPEGYSVSREKKERFSLILESASTNQTSMYLCATRPGQNSYEQYFGPGTRLTVT.

The V call is TRBV19, the J call TRBJ1-5; 7 nucleotides match TRBD1. From germline, CDR1 is LNHDA and CDR2 SQIVND (reference sequence). The CDR3 runs to 18 residues. The V gene end was trimmed by 5 bases and the J gene end by 0 bases; junction bases not matched to a gene: 13. The CDR3 loop is CASSSDGAGGYSNQPQHF. The CDR3, as DNA: TGTGCCAGTAGTTCGGATGGTGCAGGGGGTTATAGCAATCAGCCCCAGCATTTT. The entire variable domain, with the rest obtained from reference TRBV19 and TRBJ1-5, is as follows: DGGITQSPKYLFRKEGQNVTLSCEQNLNHDAMYWYRQDPGQGLRLIYYSQIVNDFQKGDIAEGYSVSREKKESFPLTVTSAQKNPTAFYLCASSSDGAGGYSNQPQHFGDGTRLSIL.

The chain employs TRBV7-2 and TRBJ2-2; no reliable D call. Trimming took off 3 bases at V and 4 bases at J, with 6 bases between the two ends. CDR1 SGHTA and CDR2 FQGNSA come from the germline V gene. The CDR3 is 13 amino acids. The CDR3 protein is CASSFQVTGELFF. CDR3 DNA sequence: TGTGCCAGCAGCTTTCAGGTCACCGGGGAGCTGTTTTTT.

For this clone: One end of the junction varies from germline; a read error may be responsible. The chain couples TRBV19 to TRBJ2-7, with TRBD1 matching 7 bases. This CDR3 region has 15 residues. Germline lookup yields CDR1 LNHDA and CDR2 SQIVND (reference sequence). This CDR3 is CASTISTGQSYEQYF. CDR3 DNA: TGTGCCAGTACTATAAGCACGGGACAGTCCTACGAGCAGTACTTC.

This clone showed up just a few times. The chain has TRBV13 and TRBJ1-5; no reliable D call. V was trimmed by 0 bases and J by 0 bases, leaving 3 bases between them. Germline loops: CDR1 PRHDT, CDR2 FYEKMQ (reference sequence). This CDR3 comprises 14 residues. The CDR3 DNA reads TGTGCCAGCAGCTTAGGCAGTAGCAATCAGCCCCAGCATTTT. Translated: CASSLGSSNQPQHF.

The V gene is TRBV5-4, the J gene TRBJ1-1, with D perhaps TRBD1 (6 bases). Per germline, CDR1 SGHNT and CDR2 YYREEE (reference sequence). The germline V and J ends were trimmed by 2 bases and 1 base, with 12 bases remaining between them. This CDR3 comprises 15 residues. The CDR3 spells CASSFSLGANTEAFF. The CDR3 nucleotides are TGTGCCAGCAGCTTCTCGCTGGGGGCGAACACTGAAGCTTTCTTT.

The chain couples TRBV7-9 to TRBJ1-1, with TRBD1 matching 7 bases. J gave up 1 base and V 4 bases, and 9 bases lay outside the gene matches. Germline-derived CDR1 and CDR2 are SEHNR and FQNEAQ (reference sequence). The CDR3 contains 16 residues. CDR3 sequence (DNA): TGTGCCAGCAGCTATAACCGGGACAGACAGAACACTGAAGCTTTCTTT. It specifies CASSYNRDRQNTEAFF.

The V and J genes are TRBV5-1 and TRBJ2-5; 8 positions agree with TRBD2. J gave up 5 bases and V 2 bases, and 8 bases lay outside the gene matches. The length of the CDR3 is 15 residues. Looked up from germline, CDR1 is SGHRS and CDR2 is YFSETQ. CDR3 nucleotides: TGCGCCAGCAGCTTAACGGGGGGGCCTATGGAGACCCAGTACTTC. This encodes CASSLTGGPMETQYF.

This clone has a handful of counts. The rearrangement uses TRBV5-1 and TRBJ2-3; no clear D. CDR3 size: 13 residues. The V gene lost 3 bases and the J gene lost 0 bases, with 5 bases spanning the gap. CDR1 is SGHRS and CDR2 is YFSETQ in the germline V gene. In DNA, the CDR3 is TGCGCCAGCAGCTCCTTAAGCACAGATACGCAGTATTTT. This codes for CASSSLSTDTQYF. Looking up the rest from reference TRBV5-1 and TRBJ2-3 gives the full variable domain: KAGVTQTPRYLIKTRGQQVTLSCSPISGHRSVSWYQQTPGQGLQFLFEYFSETQRNKGNFPGRFSGRQFSNSRSEMNVSTLELGDSALYLCASSSLSTDTQYFGPGTRLTVL.

The chain combines TRBV28 with TRBJ1-3; D is unclear. The germline V gene encodes CDR1 MDHEN and CDR2 SYDVKM. The CDR3 totals 16 residues. Trimming shortened V by 6 bases and J by 0 bases, and 15 bases separated the two germline ends. In DNA, the CDR3 is TGTGCCAGCAGCCCTGGGCAGGCGATCTCTGGAAACACCATATATTTT. This gives the protein CASSPGQAISGNTIYF.

This sequence joins TRBV2 and TRBJ2-1; TRBD2 matches 8 bases. The CDR3 totals 15 residues. Unmatched junction bases numbered 11, after V lost 7 bases and J lost 6 bases. The germline V gene has CDR1 SNHLY and CDR2 FYNNEI. The CDR3 DNA sequence: TGTGCCAGCACCACCCCAAGAGCGGGGGCCAATGAGCAGTTCTTC. It yields the protein CASTTPRAGANEQFF. The whole variable domain, remainder taken from reference TRBV2 and TRBJ2-1, is EPEVTQTPSHQVTQMGQEVILRCVPISNHLYFYWYRQILGQKVEFLVSFYNNEISEKSEIFDDQFSVERPDGSNFTLKIRSTKLEDSAMYFCASTTPRAGANEQFFGPGTRLTVL.

The chain combines TRBV19 with TRBJ1-6; tentatively, D is TRBD1 (5 bases). V was clipped by 6 bases and J by 7 bases, with 16 bases between them. This CDR3 is 15 amino acids long. Per the germline V gene, CDR1 is LNHDA and CDR2 is SQIVND (reference sequence). CDR3 DNA: TGTGCCAGTAGGGGAGCCGGGGAGGGGAATTCACCCCTCCACTTT. Amino acid sequence: CASRGAGEGNSPLHF.

The V gene is TRBV6-1, the J gene TRBJ1-1; TRBD1 matches at 7 bases. CDR1 is MNHNS and CDR2 is SASEGT in the germline V gene. The CDR3 extends over 15 amino acids. J lost 0 bases, V lost 6 bases, and 7 bases had no gene match. The CDR3 region has the DNA TGTGCCAGCAGAAAAACAGGGGCCATGAACACTGAAGCTTTCTTT. Translating gives CASRKTGAMNTEAFF.